These 22 T cell receptor beta chains were all obtained from the same sample, sequenced in a study of blood T cell repertoires in COVID-19 (dated by TCRdb to the early 2020s). Library prep was done by the immunoSEQ multiplex PCR assay. What TCRdb holds here is the immuneACCESS table cut down to in-frame rearrangements. Part of the clones is not present; checked against another copy, under half of the missing clones reflect an unresolved V gene, and the others are unexplained. This sample has hundreds of thousands of clones in its table, and around four fifths of those were observed once. The ten largest clones take up about 4.8% of the sample. Sample: PBMCs or T cells enriched from blood (not recorded which). Receptor source: a woman in her forties or fifties who had been exposed to COVID-19.

This clone has a single count. The V call is TRBV5-6, the J call TRBJ2-5; maybe TRBD2 (5 bases). The CDR3 extends over 12 amino acids. CDR1 is SGHDT and CDR2 is YYEEEE in the germline V gene. V was shortened by 2 bases and J by 7 bases, with 9 bases between the two germline ends. This CDR3 reads CASSLIGGTQYF. In DNA form, the CDR3 reads TGTGCCAGCAGCTTAATTGGAGGGACCCAGTACTTC.

The chain uses TRBV9 and TRBJ2-3, with D unclear. Looked up from germline, CDR1 is SGDLS and CDR2 is YYNGEE. V was pared by 0 bases and J by 4 bases, with 9 bases between. The CDR3 contains 14 residues. CDR3: CASSVGEVSDTQYF. DNA of the CDR3: TGTGCCAGCAGCGTAGGTGAGGTCTCAGATACGCAGTATTTT.

The rearrangement links TRBV5-4 to TRBJ2-7, with a weak D call TRBD1 (6 bases). This CDR3 comprises 15 residues. The V end lost 0 bases, the J end lost 5 bases, and 15 bases lay between the germline ends. Per the germline V gene, CDR1 is SGHNT and CDR2 is YYREEE (reference sequence). CDR3 coding DNA: TGTGCCAGCAGCTTGGCCAAGTGGACAGTGGACGAGCAGTACTTC. It is translated as CASSLAKWTVDEQYF.

The chain carries TRBV9 and TRBJ2-1; no clear D gene. CDR3 length: 15 residues. V was pared by 0 bases and J by 0 bases, with 7 bases between. Per germline, CDR1 SGDLS and CDR2 YYNGEE. CDR3 region: CASSVADSSYNEQFF. The CDR3 DNA reads TGTGCCAGCAGCGTAGCCGATAGCTCCTACAATGAGCAGTTCTTC.

The chain is built from TRBV5-1 and TRBJ2-7, with D possibly being TRBD2 (5 bases). V was pared by 4 bases and J by 3 bases, with 11 bases between. CDR1 is SGHRS and CDR2 is YFSETQ in the germline V gene. The CDR3 has 13 amino acids. CDR3: CASSLLVDYEQYF. DNA for the CDR3: TGCGCCAGCAGCCTACTAGTCGACTACGAGCAGTACTTC.

This chain joins TRBV6-5 and TRBJ2-7; 9 bases agree with TRBD2. The CDR3 contains 15 residues. Germline V gene data show CDR1 as MNHEY and CDR2 as SVGAGI. V was pared by 0 bases and J by 3 bases, with 3 bases of the junction left unmatched. As DNA, the CDR3 is TGTGCCAGCAGTTACTCTCGGACTAGCGTCTACGAGCAGTACTTC. Its protein product is CASSYSRTSVYEQYF.

This clone was counted only a few times. The chain's CDR3 is CSVEVDTEAFF. The CDR3 DNA follows: TGCAGCGTTGAAGTAGACACTGAAGCTTTCTTT. This chain connects TRBV29-1 to TRBJ1-1, with D uncertain. Germline V gives CDR1 SQVTM, CDR2 ANQGSEA. Trimming cost V 1 base and J 3 bases, with 3 bases left between them. The CDR3 is 11 amino acids.

The V and J genes are TRBV30 and TRBJ1-5, with 10 bases aligning to TRBD1. The CDR3 totals 14 residues. Looked up from germline, CDR1 is GTSNPN and CDR2 is SVGIG (reference sequence). V was clipped by 5 bases and J by 5 bases; unmatched bases: 6. Here the CDR3 reads CAWGTGVPYQPQHF. CDR3 coding DNA: TGTGCCTGGGGGACAGGGGTTCCCTATCAGCCCCAGCATTTT.

The J gene is TRBJ1-1, the V gene TRBV10-2; 11 bases line up with TRBD1. The V segment lost 6 bases and the J segment 4 bases; nucleotides outside the gene matches: 16. The CDR3 runs to 18 residues. The germline CDR1 and CDR2 sequences are WSHSY and SAAADI. CDR3 loop: CASRHKPGQGVLPTEAFF. The CDR3 coding sequence is TGCGCCAGCAGGCACAAACCGGGACAGGGGGTGCTGCCCACTGAAGCTTTCTTT.

V gene TRBV29-1 combines with J gene TRBJ2-1, with 10 bases matching TRBD1. Unmatched junction bases numbered 7, after V lost 7 bases and J lost 4 bases. The germline CDR1 and CDR2 sequences are SQVTM and ANQGSEA. This CDR3 contains 14 residues. The CDR3 DNA is TGCAGCGCTCAAGACAGGGGGCAGTACAATGAGCAGTTCTTC. Amino acid sequence: CSAQDRGQYNEQFF.

Only a few counts were recorded for this clone. This sample also contains other DNA sequences that code for the same CDR3. The chain is built from TRBV12-3 or TRBV12-4 and TRBJ1-5, with 7 bases identical to TRBD1. Trimming cost V 6 bases and J 4 bases; bases outside gene matches: 0. This CDR3 comprises 12 residues. The CDR3 is CASRTGNQPQHF. As DNA, the CDR3 is TGTGCCAGCAGGACAGGGAATCAGCCCCAGCATTTT.

This clone came up once. V gene TRBV3-1 (or the pseudogene TRBV3-2) combines with J gene TRBJ1-3; D possibly corresponds to TRBD1 (6 bases). This CDR3 has 16 residues. Looked up from germline, CDR1 is LGHDT and CDR2 is YNNKEL (reference sequence). Trimming pared 0 bases from V and 4 bases from J, leaving 13 bases between. For the CDR3, the DNA is TGTGCCAGCAGCCAAGATTGGGCAGGGGCAGGAAACACCATATATTTT. Translated: CASSQDWAGAGNTIYF.

The gene calls are TRBV7-3 and TRBJ2-1; weak D call: TRBD2 (5 bases). The CDR3 has 14 residues. Trimming pared 4 bases from V and 4 bases from J, leaving 11 bases between. Germline CDR1 SGHTA, CDR2 FQGTGA. CDR3 amino acids: CASSSTRNYNEQFF. CDR3 coding DNA: TGTGCCAGCAGCTCCACTAGGAATTACAATGAGCAGTTCTTC.

The chain couples TRBV18 to TRBJ1-2; D not resolved. The V gene's germline CDR1 is KGHSH and CDR2 LQKENI. The V end was cut by 6 bases, the J end by 4 bases, with 12 bases between. The CDR3 covers 13 residues. CDR3 sequence reads: CASSRVGLYGYTF. CDR3 coding DNA: TGTGCCAGCTCGCGGGTAGGCCTCTATGGCTACACCTTC.

This sequence joins TRBV15 and TRBJ1-2; D unresolved. Trimming removed 1 base at V and 1 base at J, with 7 bases between. CDR3 size: 14 residues. The germline CDR1 and CDR2 sequences are LNHNV and YYDKDF (reference sequence). The CDR3 here is CATSRGEVNYGYTF. Written as DNA, the CDR3 is TGTGCCACCAGCAGAGGCGAGGTTAACTATGGCTACACCTTC.

The chain couples TRBV6-5 to TRBJ2-7, with TRBD1 matching over 7 bases. Germline V gene lookup returns CDR1 MNHEY and CDR2 SVGAGI. This CDR3 contains 14 residues. V dropped 2 bases and J dropped 9; count of bases not matched to a gene: 10. The CDR3 region has the DNA TGTGCCAGCAGTTACATCTTCGAAAGGGGGCGGCAGTACTTC. Protein sequence: CASSYIFERGRQYF.

Details on this clone: Other DNA sequences in this specimen translate into the identical CDR3. The genes are TRBV19 and TRBJ1-1; 8 nucleotides match TRBD1. The CDR3 has 13 residues. After removal of 5 bases from V and 5 bases from J, the junction contained 4 bases not matched to a gene. Germline assignment: CDR1 LNHDA and CDR2 SQIVND (reference sequence). The CDR3 DNA sequence: TGTGCCAGTAGTGTCGACAGGGGAACTGAAGCTTTCTTT. Amino acid sequence: CASSVDRGTEAFF. Full variable domain (rest looked up from reference TRBV19 and TRBJ1-1): DGGITQSPKYLFRKEGQNVTLSCEQNLNHDAMYWYRQDPGQGLRLIYYSQIVNDFQKGDIAEGYSVSREKKESFPLTVTSAQKNPTAFYLCASSVDRGTEAFFGQGTRLTVV.

The chain uses TRBV9 and TRBJ1-1, with a tentative D call TRBD1 (5 bases). The CDR3 spans 16 residues. Germline CDR1 SGDLS, CDR2 YYNGEE. V lost 4 bases and J lost 4, with 20 bases in between. The CDR3 nucleotides are TGTGCCAGCAGCCCCTGGGAGGGATCGGGGACCACTGAAGCTTTCTTT. Translated: CASSPWEGSGTTEAFF.

This clone was seen more than once but under ten times. The chain combines TRBV10-2 with TRBJ1-2, with 8 bases aligning to TRBD1. The CDR3 is 14 residues long. From germline, CDR1 is WSHSY and CDR2 SAAADI. The ends lost 0 bases at V and 5 bases at J; junction bases unmatched: 2. DNA for the CDR3: TGCGCCAGCAGTGAGTCGAACAGGGGGTATGGCTACACCTTC. Translated, it gives CASSESNRGYGYTF.

This clone appeared many times. The chain is built from TRBV6-5 and TRBJ1-3, with 7 positions matching TRBD1. Germline V gene sequence: CDR1 MNHEY, CDR2 SVGAGI. The CDR3 has 15 amino acids. V gave up 5 bases and J gave up 4 bases; unmatched junction bases: 8. The CDR3 coding sequence is TGTGCCAGCAGTAGATCGGGGGACAGCGGAAACACCATATATTTT. This codes for CASSRSGDSGNTIYF.

V usage is TRBV7-8 and J usage is TRBJ1-6; 8 bases agree with TRBD1. Looked up from germline, CDR1 is SGHVS and CDR2 is FQNEAQ. There are 16 residues in the CDR3. V trimming: 5 bases; J trimming: 6 bases; junction bases outside the gene matches: 9. In DNA form, the CDR3 reads TGTGCCAGCAGCCAATTCGGACAGGGCGGTAATTCACCCCTCCACTTT. This codes for CASSQFGQGGNSPLHF.

The chain uses TRBV10-2 and TRBJ2-7; D gene uncertain. Germline CDR1 is WSHSY and CDR2 is SAAADI. The CDR3 covers 13 residues. V was pared by 6 bases and J by 0 bases, with 9 bases between. The CDR3 region has the DNA TGCGCCAGCAGCTACAGTAACTCCTACGAGCAGTACTTC. Translating it yields CASSYSNSYEQYF.